This T cell receptor beta chain was captured in a study of OX40 agonist ivuxolimab in advanced cancers. TCRdb's copy holds only in-frame clones and misses some; the assay was immunoSEQ multiplex PCR. This table has fewer than 65,000 clones, approximately 90% appearing once. The CDR3 has 12 amino acids. Germline V CDR1 and CDR2: SGHTS, YDEGEE. Trimming removed 4 bases from V and 3 bases from J, with 5 bases in between. This clone was seen only a few times. The chain has TRBV5-8 and TRBJ1-5; D is unresolved. The sequence was collected from an adult with an advanced solid tumor such as melanoma, head and neck, liver or kidney cancer. This sample comprised CD4+ or CD8+ T cells sorted from blood, obtained in a trial of the OX40 agonist ivuxolimab. Written as DNA, the CDR3 is TGTGCCAGCAGCGCTTTCAATCAGCCCCAGCATTTT. Its protein is CASSAFNQPQHF.